The TCR beta chain described here comes from a study of shared clonotypes between healthy human individuals. Germline loops: CDR1 MNHEY, CDR2 SMNVEV (reference sequence). The CDR3 extends over 13 amino acids. Between the trimmed V and J ends, which lost 2 bases and 4 bases, there was a span of 6 bases. An assay was performed, and its level was deep. The assay was immunoSEQ multiplex PCR, and TCRdb's table has in-frame clones only and misses some. The sample holds over a million clones, just under 99% seen once. The receptor was derived from a man aged 30 to 45 in good health. The rearrangement uses TRBV27 and TRBJ2-1; no definite D call. Sequencing input: naive CD4+ T cells sorted from blood. This sample's subset: CD45RA+ positively selected. DNA of the CDR3: TGTGCCAGCAGTTTAAACCGGTACAATGAGCAGTTCTTC. Its translation is CASSLNRYNEQFF.